This TCR beta chain appears in the sequencing data of a study of cytomegalovirus exposure and HLA in healthy donors. Overall study results and limits: Some highly shared sequence variants likely arose as a pipeline artifact. Owing to their indistinguishability, certain V segments, notably TRBV6-2 and TRBV6-3, were excluded. In presence/absence analyses, roughly uniform sequencing depth across donors was assumed.

Unrecorded immune exposures were likely, despite nominal health at sampling. With 60 Vbeta and 13 Jbeta primers, the PCR was carried out. Here immunoSEQ multiplex PCR was the method, and the copy in TCRdb shows in-frame clones only, minus some. The sample yields approximately 150,000 clones, approximately 73% seen once. The CDR3 sequence is 13 residues long. Trimming removed 2 bases from V and 7 bases from J, with 12 bases in between. Per the germline V gene, CDR1 is MNHEY and CDR2 is SVGAGI. As regards this clone: Its specificity is unknown.

The sequenced sample was PBMCs. This rearrangement joins TRBV6-5 to TRBJ2-7; D is perhaps TRBD1 (6 bases). The sequence was obtained from a man younger than 40 in good health and CMV-seropositive. DNA for the CDR3: TGTGCCAGCAGTTACCGGGACAATCATGAGCAGTACTTC. This sequence encodes CASSYRDNHEQYF.